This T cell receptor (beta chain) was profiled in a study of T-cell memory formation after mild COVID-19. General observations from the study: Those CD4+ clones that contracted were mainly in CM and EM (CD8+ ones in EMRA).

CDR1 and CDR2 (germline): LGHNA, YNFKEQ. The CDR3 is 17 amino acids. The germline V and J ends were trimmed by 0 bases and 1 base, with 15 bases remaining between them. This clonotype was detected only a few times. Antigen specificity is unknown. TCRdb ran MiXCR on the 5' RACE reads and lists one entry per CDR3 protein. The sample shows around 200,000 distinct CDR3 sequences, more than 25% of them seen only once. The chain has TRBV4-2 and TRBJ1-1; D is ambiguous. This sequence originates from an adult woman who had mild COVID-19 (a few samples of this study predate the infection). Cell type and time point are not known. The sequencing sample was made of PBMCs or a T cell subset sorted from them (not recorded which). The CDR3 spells CASSQDPPIWGNTEAFF. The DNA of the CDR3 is TGTGCCAGCAGCCAAGACCCCCCCATTTGGGGGAACACTGAAGCTTTCTTT.